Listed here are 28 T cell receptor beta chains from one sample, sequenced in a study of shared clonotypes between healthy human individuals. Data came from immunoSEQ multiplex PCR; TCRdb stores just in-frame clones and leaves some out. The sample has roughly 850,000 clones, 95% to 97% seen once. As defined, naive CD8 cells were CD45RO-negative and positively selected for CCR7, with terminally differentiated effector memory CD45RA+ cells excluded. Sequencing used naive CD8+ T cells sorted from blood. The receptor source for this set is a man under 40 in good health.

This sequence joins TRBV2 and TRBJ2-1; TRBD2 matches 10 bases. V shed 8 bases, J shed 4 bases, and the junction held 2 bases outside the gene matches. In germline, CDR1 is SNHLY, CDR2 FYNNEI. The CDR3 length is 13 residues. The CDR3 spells CASGLAVYNEQFF. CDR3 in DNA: TGTGCCAGCGGACTAGCGGTGTACAATGAGCAGTTCTTC. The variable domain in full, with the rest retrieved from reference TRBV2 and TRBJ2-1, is EPEVTQTPSHQVTQMGQEVILRCVPISNHLYFYWYRQILGQKVEFLVSFYNNEISEKSEIFDDQFSVERPDGSNFTLKIRSTKLEDSAMYFCASGLAVYNEQFFGPGTRLTVL.

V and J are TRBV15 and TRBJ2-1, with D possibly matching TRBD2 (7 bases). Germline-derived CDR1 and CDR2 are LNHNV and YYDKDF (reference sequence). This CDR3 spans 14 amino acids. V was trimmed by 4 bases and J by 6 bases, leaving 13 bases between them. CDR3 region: CATSNGLGGNEQFF. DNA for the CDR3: TGTGCCACCAGCAATGGACTAGGGGGCAATGAGCAGTTCTTC. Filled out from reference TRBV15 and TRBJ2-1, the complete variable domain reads DAMVIQNPRYQVTQFGKPVTLSCSQTLNHNVMYWYQQKSSQAPKLLFHYYDKDFNNEADTPDNFQSRRPNTSFCFLDIRSPGLGDTAMYLCATSNGLGGNEQFFGPGTRLTVL.

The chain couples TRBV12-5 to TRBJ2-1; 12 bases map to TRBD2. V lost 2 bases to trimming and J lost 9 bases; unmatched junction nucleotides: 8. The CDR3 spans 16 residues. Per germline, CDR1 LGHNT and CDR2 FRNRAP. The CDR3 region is CASGLSRLAGVVEQFF. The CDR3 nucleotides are TGTGCTAGTGGTTTGTCCCGACTAGCGGGAGTTGTTGAGCAGTTCTTC.

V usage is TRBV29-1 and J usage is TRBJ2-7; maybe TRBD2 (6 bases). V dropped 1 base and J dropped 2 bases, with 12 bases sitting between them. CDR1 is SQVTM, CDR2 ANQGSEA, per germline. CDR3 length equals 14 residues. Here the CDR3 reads CSVEGDSETYEQYF. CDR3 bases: TGCAGCGTTGAAGGGGACTCAGAAACCTACGAGCAGTACTTC.

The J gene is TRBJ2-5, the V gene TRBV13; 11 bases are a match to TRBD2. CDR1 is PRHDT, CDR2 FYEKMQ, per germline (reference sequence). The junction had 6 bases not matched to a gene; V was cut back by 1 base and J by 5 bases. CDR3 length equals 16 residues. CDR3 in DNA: TGTGCCAGCAGCTTAGAAACTAGCGGGAGTAGGGAGACCCAGTACTTC. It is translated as CASSLETSGSRETQYF. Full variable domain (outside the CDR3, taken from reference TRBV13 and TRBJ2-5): AAGVIQSPRHLIKEKRETATLKCYPIPRHDTVYWYQQGPGQDPQFLISFYEKMQSDKGSIPDRFSAQQFSDYHSELNMSSLELGDSALYFCASSLETSGSRETQYFGPGTRLLVL.

The CDR3 loop reads CASSFRQGVGYEQYF. CDR3 bases: TGTGCCAGCAGCTTCCGACAGGGGGTCGGCTACGAGCAGTACTTC. The chain links TRBV7-2 to TRBJ2-7, with TRBD1 matching over 9 bases. Germline-derived CDR1 and CDR2 are SGHTA and FQGNSA. J was trimmed by 3 bases and V by 3 bases; bases with no gene match: 6. The CDR3 has 15 residues.

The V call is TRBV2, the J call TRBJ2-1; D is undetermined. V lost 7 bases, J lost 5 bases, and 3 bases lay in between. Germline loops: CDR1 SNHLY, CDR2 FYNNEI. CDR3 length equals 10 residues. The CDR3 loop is CASKHNEQFF. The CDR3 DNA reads TGTGCCAGCAAGCACAATGAGCAGTTCTTC.

The CDR3 bases are TGTGCCAGTAATCTGTATATGCGAACTGAAGCTTTCTTT. Encoded protein: CASNLYMRTEAFF. This chain connects TRBV19 to TRBJ1-1, with D uncertain. The V gene's germline CDR1 is LNHDA and CDR2 SQIVND (reference sequence). V lost 7 bases, J lost 5 bases, and 14 bases lay in between. This CDR3 comprises 13 residues.

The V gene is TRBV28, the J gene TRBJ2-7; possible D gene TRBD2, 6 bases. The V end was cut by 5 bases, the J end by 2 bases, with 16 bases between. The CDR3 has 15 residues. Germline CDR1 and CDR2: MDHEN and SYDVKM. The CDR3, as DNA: TGTGCCAGCAGTCTCCCCCGGGAGAATACCTACGAGCAGTACTTC. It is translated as CASSLPRENTYEQYF.

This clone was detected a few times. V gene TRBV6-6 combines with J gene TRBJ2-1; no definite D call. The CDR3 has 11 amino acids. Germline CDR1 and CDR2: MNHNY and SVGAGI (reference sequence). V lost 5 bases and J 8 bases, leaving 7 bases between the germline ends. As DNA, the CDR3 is TGTGCCAGCAGTGACCGAGATGAGCAGTTCTTC. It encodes CASSDRDEQFF.

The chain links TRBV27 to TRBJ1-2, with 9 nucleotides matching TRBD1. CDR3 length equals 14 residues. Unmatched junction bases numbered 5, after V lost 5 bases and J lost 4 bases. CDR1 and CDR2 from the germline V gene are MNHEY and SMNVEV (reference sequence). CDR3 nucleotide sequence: TGTGCCAGCAGTCTAACAGGGGGCGGCTATGGCTACACCTTC. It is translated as CASSLTGGGYGYTF.

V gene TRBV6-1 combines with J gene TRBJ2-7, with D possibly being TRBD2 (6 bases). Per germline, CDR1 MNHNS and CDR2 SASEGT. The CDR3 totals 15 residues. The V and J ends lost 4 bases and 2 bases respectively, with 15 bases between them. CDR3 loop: CASSGPGEVPYEQYF. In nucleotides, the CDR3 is TGTGCCAGCAGTGGTCCGGGGGAGGTCCCCTACGAGCAGTACTTC.

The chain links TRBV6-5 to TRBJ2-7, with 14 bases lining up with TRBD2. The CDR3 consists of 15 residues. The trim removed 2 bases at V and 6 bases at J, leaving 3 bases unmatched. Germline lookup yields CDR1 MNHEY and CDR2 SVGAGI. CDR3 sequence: CASSYQGLAGGEQYF. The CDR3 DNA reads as TGTGCCAGCAGTTACCAAGGACTAGCGGGAGGCGAGCAGTACTTC.

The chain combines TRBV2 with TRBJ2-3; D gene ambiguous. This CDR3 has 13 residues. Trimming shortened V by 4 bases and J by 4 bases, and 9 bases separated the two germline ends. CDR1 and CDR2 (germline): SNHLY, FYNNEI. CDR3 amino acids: CASSGGSSDTQYF. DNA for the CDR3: TGTGCCAGCAGTGGTGGTAGCTCAGATACGCAGTATTTT.

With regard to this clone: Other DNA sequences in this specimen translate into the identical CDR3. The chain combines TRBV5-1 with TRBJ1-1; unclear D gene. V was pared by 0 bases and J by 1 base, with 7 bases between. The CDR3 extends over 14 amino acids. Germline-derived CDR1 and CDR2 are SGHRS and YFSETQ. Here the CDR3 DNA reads TGCGCCAGCAGCTTGGACCGGGGGAACACTGAAGCTTTCTTT. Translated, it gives CASSLDRGNTEAFF.

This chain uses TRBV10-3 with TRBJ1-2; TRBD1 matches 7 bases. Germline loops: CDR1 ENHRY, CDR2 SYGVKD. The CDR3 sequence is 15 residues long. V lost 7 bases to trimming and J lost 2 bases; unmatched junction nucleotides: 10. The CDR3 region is CAITEDRNVNYGYTF. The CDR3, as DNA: TGTGCCATCACCGAGGACAGGAACGTCAACTATGGCTACACCTTC.

The CDR3 DNA sequence: TGTGCCAGCAGTATTAGTCAGGGGCCAATAGACTATGGCTACACCTTC. Translation: CASSISQGPIDYGYTF. This chain uses TRBV27 with TRBJ1-2, with D possibly TRBD1 on 6 matching bases. Germline values: CDR1 MNHEY, CDR2 SMNVEV (reference sequence). The CDR3 is 16 amino acids. V dropped 5 bases and J dropped 3 bases, with 19 bases sitting between them.

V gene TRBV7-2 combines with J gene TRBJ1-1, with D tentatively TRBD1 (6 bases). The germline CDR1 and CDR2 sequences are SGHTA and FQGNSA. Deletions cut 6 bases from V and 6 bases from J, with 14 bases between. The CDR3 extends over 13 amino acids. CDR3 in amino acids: CASSSGDNAEAFF. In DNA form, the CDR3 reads TGTGCCAGCAGTTCAGGGGATAACGCTGAAGCTTTCTTT. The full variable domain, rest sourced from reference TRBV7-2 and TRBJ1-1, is GAGVSQSPSNKVTEKGKDVELRCDPISGHTALYWYRQSLGQGLEFLIYFQGNSAPDKSGLPSDRFSAERTGGSVSTLTIQRTQQEDSAVYLCASSSGDNAEAFFGQGTRLTVV.

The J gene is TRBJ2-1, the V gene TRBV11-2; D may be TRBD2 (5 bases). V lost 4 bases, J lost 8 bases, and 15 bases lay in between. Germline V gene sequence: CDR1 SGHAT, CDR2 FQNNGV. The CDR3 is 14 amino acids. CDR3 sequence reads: CASSSDSTTDEQFF. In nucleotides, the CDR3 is TGTGCCAGCAGCTCGGACTCGACTACAGATGAGCAGTTCTTC.

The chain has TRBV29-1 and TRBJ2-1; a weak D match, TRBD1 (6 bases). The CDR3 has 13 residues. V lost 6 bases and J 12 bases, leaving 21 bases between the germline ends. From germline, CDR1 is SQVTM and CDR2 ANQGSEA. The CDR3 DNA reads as TGCAGCGTCCGGCATGGGAACAGGGTCGGGCAGTTCTTC. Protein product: CSVRHGNRVGQFF.

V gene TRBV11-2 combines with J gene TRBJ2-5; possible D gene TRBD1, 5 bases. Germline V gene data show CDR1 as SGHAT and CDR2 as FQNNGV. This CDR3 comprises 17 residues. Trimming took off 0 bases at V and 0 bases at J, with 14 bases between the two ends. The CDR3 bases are TGTGCCAGCAGCTTAGAGGGAAGGGGTTCGAACCAAGAGACCCAGTACTTC. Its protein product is CASSLEGRGSNQETQYF.

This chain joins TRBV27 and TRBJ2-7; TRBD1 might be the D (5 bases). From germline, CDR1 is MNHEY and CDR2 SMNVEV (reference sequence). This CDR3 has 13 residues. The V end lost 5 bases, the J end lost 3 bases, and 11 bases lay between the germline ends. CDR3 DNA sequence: TGTGCCAGCAGTCCGCAAGGGGTCTACGAGCAGTACTTC. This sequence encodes CASSPQGVYEQYF.

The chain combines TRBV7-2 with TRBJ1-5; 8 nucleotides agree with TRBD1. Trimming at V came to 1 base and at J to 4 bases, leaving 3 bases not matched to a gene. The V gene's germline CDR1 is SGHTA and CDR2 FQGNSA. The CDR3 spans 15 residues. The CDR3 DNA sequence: TGTGCCAGCAGCTTAGAGACAGGGGCTAATCAGCCCCAGCATTTT. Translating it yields CASSLETGANQPQHF.

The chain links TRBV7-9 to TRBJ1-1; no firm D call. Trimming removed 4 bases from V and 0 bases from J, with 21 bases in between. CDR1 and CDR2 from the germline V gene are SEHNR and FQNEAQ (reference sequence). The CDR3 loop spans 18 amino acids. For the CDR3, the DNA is TGTGCCAGCAGCTCCCCTGAGGGAGCAATATTTTTGAACACTGAAGCTTTCTTT. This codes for CASSSPEGAIFLNTEAFF.

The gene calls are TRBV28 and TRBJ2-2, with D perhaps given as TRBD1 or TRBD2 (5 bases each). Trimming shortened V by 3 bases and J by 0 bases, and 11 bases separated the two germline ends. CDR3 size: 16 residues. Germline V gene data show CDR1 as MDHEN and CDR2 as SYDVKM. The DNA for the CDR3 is TGTGCCAGCAGTTTGTCCGGGACGGCGAACACCGGGGAGCTGTTTTTT. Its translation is CASSLSGTANTGELFF.

The CDR3 spells CASSYYSTSGSRYNEQFF. CDR3 DNA: TGTGCCAGCAGCTATTACTCGACTAGCGGGTCGAGATACAATGAGCAGTTCTTC. V usage is TRBV11-2 and J usage is TRBJ2-1, with 10 positions matching TRBD2. The CDR3 runs to 18 residues. The V segment lost 4 bases and the J segment 4 bases; nucleotides outside the gene matches: 13. CDR1 and CDR2 (germline): SGHAT, FQNNGV.

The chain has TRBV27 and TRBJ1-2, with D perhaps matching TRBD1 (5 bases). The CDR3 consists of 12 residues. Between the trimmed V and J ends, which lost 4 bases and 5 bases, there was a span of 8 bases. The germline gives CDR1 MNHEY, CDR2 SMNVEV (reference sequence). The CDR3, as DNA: TGTGCCAGCAGTTCCGACAGATATGGCTACACCTTC. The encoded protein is CASSSDRYGYTF.

CDR3 sequence (DNA): TGTGCCAGCAGCGGGGGAGACGGCTACACCTTC. Translating it yields CASSGGDGYTF. The V gene is TRBV6-6, the J gene TRBJ1-2; TRBD1 is a possible D gene (5 bases). Trimming left V 6 bases short and J 8 bases short, with 10 bases between. The CDR3 is 11 amino acids. CDR1 is MNHNY and CDR2 is SVGAGI in the germline V gene (reference sequence).